Below, 18 T cell receptor beta chains from the same sample are listed, as sequenced in a study of CD8 T cells in Susac syndrome. The RNA input was 0.5 to 1 ug, and it was reverse transcribed with random hexamers. MiXCR, run by TCRdb on the immunoSEQ multiplex PCR reads, gives a single entry per CDR3 protein. Counted here are a few hundred thousand distinct CDR3 sequences, 95% occurring once; the ten biggest clones make up around 0.082%. Sequenced material: CD4+ T cells from PBMCs. Receptors were obtained from a human donor with multiple sclerosis.

The chain links TRBV7-2 to TRBJ1-1; no clear D gene. Per germline, CDR1 SGHTA and CDR2 FQGNSA. The CDR3 covers 14 residues. The V end lost 1 base, the J end lost 1 base, and 7 bases lay between the germline ends. The CDR3: CASSLEPANTEAFF. The DNA of the CDR3 is TGTGCCAGCAGCTTAGAGCCGGCGAACACTGAAGCTTTCTTT.

This clonotype was detected once. The rearrangement joins TRBV4-2 to TRBJ2-7; 7 positions match TRBD1. Germline V gene lookup returns CDR1 LGHNA and CDR2 YNFKEQ. The V gene end was trimmed by 2 bases and the J gene end by 0 bases; junction bases not matched to a gene: 4. The CDR3 runs to 15 residues. The CDR3 nucleotides are TGTGCCAGCAGCCAAAGACAGGGCCACTCCTACGAGCAGTACTTC. Translating gives CASSQRQGHSYEQYF.

The chain combines TRBV29-1 with TRBJ2-5, with a possible D match to TRBD1 (6 bases). Trimming removed 6 bases at V and 2 bases at J, with 10 bases between. Per germline, CDR1 SQVTM and CDR2 ANQGSEA. This CDR3 has 12 amino acids. CDR3 DNA sequence: TGCAGCGTCGGACAGCTACAAGAGACCCAGTACTTC. It is translated as CSVGQLQETQYF.

The rearrangement uses TRBV5-1 and TRBJ2-1, with 9 bases matching TRBD2. This CDR3 comprises 18 residues. CDR1 is SGHRS, CDR2 YFSETQ, per germline. V lost 6 bases, J lost 0 bases, and 13 bases stayed unmatched. CDR3 in amino acids: CASMAPAGGSFSYNEQFF. The CDR3 bases are TGCGCCAGCATGGCCCCAGCGGGGGGTTCCTTCTCCTACAATGAGCAGTTCTTC.

The chain has TRBV5-6 and TRBJ2-1; no clear D gene. V was shortened by 4 bases and J by 5 bases, with 10 bases between the two germline ends. Germline CDR1 reads SGHDT; CDR2 reads YYEEEE. The CDR3 covers 13 residues. The CDR3 nucleotides are TGTGCCAGCAGCCCCCCCGATCACAATGAGCAGTTCTTC. This sequence encodes CASSPPDHNEQFF.

The chain combines TRBV20-1 with TRBJ2-1, with 10 bases identical to TRBD1. CDR1 DFQATT and CDR2 SNEGSKA come from the germline V gene (reference sequence). The length of the CDR3 is 13 residues. Unmatched junction bases numbered 2, after V lost 5 bases and J lost 4 bases. The CDR3 protein is CSARQGAYNEQFF. Written as DNA, the CDR3 is TGCAGTGCTCGACAGGGGGCTTACAATGAGCAGTTCTTC.

This CDR3 is CSLGQSSYEQYF. The CDR3 nucleotides read TGCAGCCTGGGACAAAGCTCCTACGAGCAGTACTTC. The chain links TRBV20-1 to TRBJ2-7; TRBD1 is a possible D gene (6 bases). In germline, CDR1 is DFQATT, CDR2 SNEGSKA (reference sequence). This CDR3 comprises 12 residues.

Here the CDR3 reads CAWSRQTSETQYF. The CDR3 DNA reads as TGTGCCTGGAGCAGACAGACCAGCGAGACCCAGTACTTC. The chain employs TRBV30 and TRBJ2-5, with D tentatively TRBD1 (5 bases). Trimming stripped 3 bases from V and 5 bases from J, with 13 bases between. This CDR3 region has 13 residues. The V gene's germline CDR1 is GTSNPN and CDR2 SVGIG (reference sequence). Using reference TRBV30 and TRBJ2-5 for the parts outside the CDR3, the full variable domain is SQTIHQWPATLVQPVGSPLSLECTVEGTSNPNLYWYRQAAGRGLQLLFYSVGIGQISSEVPQNLSASRPQDRQFILSSKKLLLSDSGFYLCAWSRQTSETQYFGPGTRLLVL.

J is TRBJ2-7 and V is TRBV29-1, with D maybe TRBD1 (5 bases). The CDR3 covers 11 residues. Germline V lookup: CDR1 SQVTM, CDR2 ANQGSEA. V was clipped by 7 bases and J by 5 bases, with 12 bases between them. CDR3 amino acids: CSAQRGHEQYV. The CDR3 DNA follows: TGCAGCGCTCAAAGGGGCCACGAGCAGTACGTC.

CDR3 DNA: TGTGCCAGCAGCTTGGGTGAAGTCGGGGAGACCCAGTACTTC. This codes for CASSLGEVGETQYF. The V call is TRBV11-1, the J call TRBJ2-5; D ambiguous. This CDR3 has 14 residues. Germline CDR1 SGHAT, CDR2 FQDESV (reference sequence). Trimming removed 3 bases from V and 5 bases from J, with 13 bases in between.

This sequence joins TRBV7-9 and TRBJ1-2; D is unclear. CDR3 length: 14 residues. Germline loops: CDR1 SEHNR, CDR2 FQNEAQ (reference sequence). Trimming cost V 5 bases and J 8 bases, with 18 bases left between them. The CDR3 region has the DNA TGTGCCAGCAGCCCCTTCGACCCGGATCGCGGCTACACCTTC. Translation gives CASSPFDPDRGYTF.

The genes are TRBV20-1 and TRBJ2-5; 7 positions match TRBD1. CDR1 and CDR2 from the germline V gene are DFQATT and SNEGSKA (reference sequence). With 6 bases clipped from V and 6 bases from J, the junction kept 7 bases outside the gene matches. This CDR3 spans 12 amino acids. CDR3 DNA sequence: TGCAGTGCCTCGGACAGGAGGAAGACCCAGTACTTC. Protein: CSASDRRKTQYF.

V is TRBV20-1 and J is TRBJ1-6, with 9 bases lining up with TRBD1. Trimming at V came to 6 bases and at J to 7 bases, leaving 7 bases not matched to a gene. In germline, CDR1 is DFQATT, CDR2 SNEGSKA (reference sequence). This CDR3 has 14 amino acids. CDR3 sequence (DNA): TGCAGTGCCAACCCCGGGACAGGGAATTCACCCCTCCACTTT. It encodes CSANPGTGNSPLHF.

This chain uses TRBV25-1 with TRBJ2-4, with D uncertain. CDR1 and CDR2 from the germline V gene are MGHDK and SYGVNS. Deletions cut 2 bases from V and 9 bases from J, with 11 bases between. The CDR3 extends over 13 amino acids. The CDR3 DNA is TGTGCCAGCAGTGAAAATAATTATGGCATTCAGTACTTC. Translation gives CASSENNYGIQYF.

This chain connects TRBV12-3 or TRBV12-4 to TRBJ2-1, with 10 bases lining up with TRBD1. Losses at the gene ends were 3 bases for V and 7 bases for J; bases not matched to a gene: 0. The CDR3 contains 13 residues. The CDR3 nucleotides read TGTGCCAGCAGTTTGGACAGGGGGAATGAGCAGTTCTTC. This encodes CASSLDRGNEQFF.

This clonotype has a single count. This chain uses TRBV30 with TRBJ1-4, with D uncertain. The V gene's germline CDR1 is GTSNPN and CDR2 SVGIG (reference sequence). Trimming shortened V by 2 bases and J by 0 bases, and 10 bases separated the two germline ends. The CDR3 has 15 amino acids. CDR3 bases: TGTGCCTGGAGTTCTCTACCGGCAACTAATGAAAAACTGTTTTTT. Translating gives CAWSSLPATNEKLFF.

V is TRBV12-3 or TRBV12-4 and J is TRBJ1-2; D is ambiguous. There are 13 residues in the CDR3. The V end was cut by 10 bases, the J end by 8 bases, with 20 bases between. The CDR3 DNA sequence: TGTGCCACTGCAGCTAACCCCCTAGCCGGCTACACCTTC. Protein sequence: CATAANPLAGYTF.

The chain combines TRBV5-6 with TRBJ2-7; D assignment may be TRBD1 or TRBD2 (5 bases each). The germline gives CDR1 SGHDT, CDR2 YYEEEE. The CDR3 consists of 13 residues. The germline V and J ends were trimmed by 3 bases and 7 bases, with 14 bases remaining between them. The CDR3 region has the DNA TGTGCCAGCAGCTGGGGACCTACGGGGGAGCAGTACTTC. This translates into CASSWGPTGEQYF.